The 32 T cell receptor beta chains below were found in one sample sequenced in a study of T cells in tumors after PD-1 blockade. Only in-frame clones appear in the TCRdb table, and some are missing; sequencing was by immunoSEQ multiplex PCR. The sample records some 14,000 clones, around two thirds being singletons. The input for sequencing was tumor tissue, taken after anti-PD-1 treatment. These receptors were collected from a human donor with cutaneous squamous cell carcinoma.

The chain employs TRBV7-9 and TRBJ1-1; the D is unclear. This CDR3 comprises 13 residues. Germline lookup yields CDR1 SEHNR and CDR2 FQNEAQ (reference sequence). Trimming removed 3 bases from V and 4 bases from J, with 9 bases in between. CDR3 sequence (DNA): TGTGCCAGCAGCTTGACTCTGGGCACTGAAGCTTTCTTT. Its protein product is CASSLTLGTEAFF. Looking up the rest from reference TRBV7-9 and TRBJ1-1 gives the full variable domain: DTGVSQNPRHKITKRGQNVTFRCDPISEHNRLYWYRQTLGQGPEFLTYFQNEAQLEKSRLLSDRFSAERPKGSFSTLEIQRTEQGDSAMYLCASSLTLGTEAFFGQGTRLTVV.

This clone occurred a few times. The genes are TRBV3-1 (or the pseudogene TRBV3-2) and TRBJ1-6, with unresolved D. V was trimmed by 2 bases and J by 5 bases, leaving 7 bases between them. Germline-derived CDR1 and CDR2 are LGHDT and YNNKEL (reference sequence). The CDR3 covers 14 residues. The chain's CDR3 is CASSQTRNNSPLHF. The CDR3 DNA reads as TGTGCCAGCAGCCAAACCAGAAATAATTCACCCCTCCACTTT.

V and J are TRBV7-3 and TRBJ2-4; D remains ambiguous. The V gene lost 4 bases and the J gene lost 10 bases, with 17 bases spanning the gap. The CDR3 consists of 14 residues. Germline V lookup: CDR1 SGHTA, CDR2 FQGTGA. CDR3: CASSSNALSDIQYF. CDR3 nucleotide sequence: TGTGCCAGCAGCTCGAACGCGTTGTCGGATATTCAGTACTTC. The whole variable domain, remainder taken from reference TRBV7-3 and TRBJ2-4, is GAGVSQTPSNKVTEKGKYVELRCDPISGHTALYWYRQSLGQGPEFLIYFQGTGAADDSGLPNDRFFAVRPEGSVSTLKIQRTERGDSAVYLCASSSNALSDIQYFGAGTRLSVL.

The J gene is TRBJ2-7, the V gene TRBV29-1; the D gene is possibly TRBD2 (5 bases). V dropped 5 bases and J dropped 1 base, with 12 bases sitting between them. This CDR3 is built from 13 residues. Germline lookup yields CDR1 SQVTM and CDR2 ANQGSEA. The CDR3 reads CSVSGILSYEQYF. CDR3 coding DNA: TGCAGCGTTTCCGGGATCCTATCCTACGAGCAGTACTTC.

V and J are TRBV19 and TRBJ2-5; tentative D call: TRBD1 (5 bases). Germline V gene lookup returns CDR1 LNHDA and CDR2 SQIVND (reference sequence). V shed 4 bases and J shed 2 bases, with 14 bases lying between them. The CDR3 length is 15 residues. The CDR3 nucleotides read TGTGCCAGTAGTAATCAGGGAACAGGACAAGAGACCCAGTACTTC. Protein product: CASSNQGTGQETQYF.

The rearrangement links TRBV4-1 to TRBJ2-3, with 11 bases fitting TRBD2. V was clipped by 3 bases and J by 3 bases; unmatched bases: 5. Germline V gene data show CDR1 as MGHRA and CDR2 as YSYEKL. The CDR3 covers 16 residues. CDR3 in amino acids: CASSQGLAGGTDTQYF. CDR3 nucleotides: TGCGCCAGCAGCCAGGGGCTAGCGGGGGGAACAGATACGCAGTATTTT.

In its sample, this clone was seen once. The chain links TRBV28 to TRBJ1-2; D is possibly TRBD1 (6 bases). V was trimmed by 6 bases and J by 0 bases, leaving 23 bases between them. Germline V lookup: CDR1 MDHEN, CDR2 SYDVKM. The CDR3 totals 18 residues. DNA for the CDR3: TGTGCCAGCAGATTAACGGGGGCCCCGCGCCCTACTAACTATGGCTACACCTTC. This gives the protein CASRLTGAPRPTNYGYTF.

The rearrangement joins TRBV5-6 to TRBJ2-5, with a weak D call TRBD1 (5 bases). V was trimmed by 3 bases and J by 1 base, leaving 10 bases between them. This CDR3 spans 14 amino acids. CDR1 is SGHDT and CDR2 is YYEEEE in the germline V gene. CDR3 sequence: CASSSTRVQETQYF. The CDR3 DNA sequence: TGTGCCAGCAGCTCGACCAGGGTCCAAGAGACCCAGTACTTC.

This chain uses TRBV7-2 with TRBJ2-5; TRBD1 aligns across 7 bases. This CDR3 has 15 amino acids. CDR1 and CDR2 from the germline V gene are SGHTA and FQGNSA. The ends lost 5 bases at V and 5 bases at J; junction bases unmatched: 11. The CDR3 sequence: CASSATGSNLETQYF. CDR3 in DNA: TGTGCCAGCAGCGCGACAGGGAGCAATTTGGAGACCCAGTACTTC.

This clone occurred a few times. The V and J genes are TRBV7-2 and TRBJ2-7; D gene uncertain. This CDR3 is 13 amino acids long. Germline V lookup: CDR1 SGHTA, CDR2 FQGNSA. V dropped 6 bases and J dropped 0 bases, with 9 bases sitting between them. The CDR3 nucleotides are TGTGCCAGCAGGGGCCCGAGCTCCTACGAGCAGTACTTC. Translating it yields CASRGPSSYEQYF.

This clone was counted a single time. The chain uses TRBV6-1 and TRBJ2-7; D uncertain. The CDR3 runs 13 residues. V was trimmed by 3 bases and J by 4 bases, leaving 10 bases between them. Germline CDR1 is MNHNS and CDR2 is SASEGT. In DNA form, the CDR3 reads TGTGCCAGCAGTGACCAATCAGAGTACGAGCAGTACTTC. It encodes CASSDQSEYEQYF.

The V call is TRBV10-2, the J call TRBJ2-7; D call uncertain. Germline V gene sequence: CDR1 WSHSY, CDR2 SAAADI. The CDR3 sequence is 12 residues long. The ends were cut back, 4 bases at V and 0 bases at J, with 4 bases in the middle. Written as DNA, the CDR3 is TGCGCCAGCAGTGCCAGCTCCTACGAGCAGTACTTC. Amino acid sequence: CASSASSYEQYF.

V and J are TRBV15 and TRBJ1-5; 7 positions match TRBD1. V lost 3 bases and J lost 5; bases outside the gene matches: 4. CDR1 is LNHNV and CDR2 is YYDKDF in the germline V gene (reference sequence). The CDR3 is 14 residues long. This CDR3 reads CATSRDRRDQPQHF. The CDR3 DNA follows: TGTGCCACCAGCAGGGACAGGAGGGATCAGCCCCAGCATTTT.

The chain employs TRBV12-3 or TRBV12-4 and TRBJ2-7; no reliable D call. V lost 4 bases, J lost 6 bases, and 13 bases lay in between. This CDR3 is built from 13 residues. CDR3: CASSSGSRGEQYF. For the CDR3, the DNA is TGTGCCAGCAGTTCCGGGTCGCGAGGCGAGCAGTACTTC.

The rearrangement joins TRBV7-2 to TRBJ2-7; weak D call: TRBD2 (6 bases). The CDR3 is 14 residues long. Germline CDR1 SGHTA, CDR2 FQGNSA. Trimming stripped 5 bases from V and 5 bases from J, with 16 bases between. In nucleotides, the CDR3 is TGTGCCAGCAGCAGGGGACTGGCCACCCACGAGCAGTACTTC. Protein product: CASSRGLATHEQYF.

This clone was observed once. The chain carries TRBV2 and TRBJ2-6, with D hard to call. V lost 1 base and J 0 bases, leaving 7 bases between the germline ends. The CDR3 loop spans 16 amino acids. Germline V gene data show CDR1 as SNHLY and CDR2 as FYNNEI. The CDR3 DNA reads as TGTGCCAGCAGTGAAGTTCGGCGCTCTGGGGCCAACGTCCTGACTTTC. This translates into CASSEVRRSGANVLTF.

The chain combines TRBV6-5 with TRBJ1-6; no reliable D call. Germline V gene lookup returns CDR1 MNHEY and CDR2 SVGAGI. The CDR3 covers 14 residues. Trimming stripped 7 bases from V and 7 bases from J, with 14 bases between. CDR3 bases: TGTGCCAGCATGGAGGGCAGCCTGAATTCACCCCTCCACTTT. Protein: CASMEGSLNSPLHF.

A few counts support this clone. This chain connects TRBV5-4 to TRBJ2-5; D perhaps matches TRBD1 (6 bases). CDR3 size: 14 residues. The V end lost 4 bases, the J end lost 0 bases, and 10 bases lay between the germline ends. Germline V gene sequence: CDR1 SGHNT, CDR2 YYREEE (reference sequence). In DNA, the CDR3 is TGTGCCAGCAGCGACGGACAGCACCAAGAGACCCAGTACTTC. It translates to CASSDGQHQETQYF.

The chain links TRBV19 to TRBJ1-1; D is ambiguous. V lost 3 bases and J lost 2, with 10 bases in between. This CDR3 has 14 amino acids. Germline CDR1 reads LNHDA; CDR2 reads SQIVND (reference sequence). The CDR3 loop is CASSIRYTNTEAFF. CDR3 coding DNA: TGTGCCAGTAGTATTCGGTACACTAACACTGAAGCTTTCTTT.

This rearrangement joins TRBV15 to TRBJ2-5, with 8 bases matching TRBD1. V lost 3 bases, J lost 4 bases, and 10 bases stayed unmatched. CDR1 and CDR2 (germline): LNHNV, YYDKDF (reference sequence). This CDR3 comprises 16 residues. The DNA of the CDR3 is TGTGCCACCAGCAGTCTTGGGGGACAGGATTTAGAGACCCAGTACTTC. It encodes CATSSLGGQDLETQYF.

J is TRBJ2-2 and V is TRBV21-1; the listed D gene, TRBD2, was not tested against the DNA. TRBV21-1 is labeled a pseudogene. The CDR3 runs to 18 residues. CDR3 DNA: TGTGCCAGCAGCAAACTCGCCCGGGGGACTTCGAACACCGGGGAGCTGTTTTTT. This codes for CASSKLARGTSNTGELFF.

This rearrangement joins TRBV19 to TRBJ2-3, with 10 positions matching TRBD2. Germline V gene lookup returns CDR1 LNHDA and CDR2 SQIVND (reference sequence). The CDR3 has 16 amino acids. V was pared by 9 bases and J by 3 bases, with 12 bases of the junction left unmatched. As DNA, the CDR3 is TGTGCCAGCAGAGTCTCGGGACTAGCGTCGACAGATACGCAGTATTTT. This encodes CASRVSGLASTDTQYF.

The chain combines TRBV6-2 or TRBV6-3 with TRBJ2-1; D gene ambiguous. Between the trimmed V and J ends, which lost 0 bases and 2 bases, there was a span of 17 bases. The germline CDR1 and CDR2 sequences are MNHEY and SVGEGT. The CDR3 has 18 residues. Here the CDR3 DNA reads TGTGCCAGCAGTTACTCGCTCTCCGAGGATTTCACCTACAATGAGCAGTTCTTC. Protein: CASSYSLSEDFTYNEQFF.

The chain joins TRBV19 to TRBJ2-1; TRBD2 aligns across 14 bases. In germline, CDR1 is LNHDA, CDR2 SQIVND (reference sequence). The CDR3 is 15 amino acids. V shed 4 bases, J shed 7 bases, and the junction held 3 bases outside the gene matches. The CDR3 region has the DNA TGTGCCAGTAGTACTAGACTAGCGGGGGGGAATGAGCAGTTCTTC. This sequence encodes CASSTRLAGGNEQFF.

V usage is TRBV28 and J usage is TRBJ2-3; the D gene could be TRBD1 or TRBD2 (5 bases each). Trimming took off 2 bases at V and 10 bases at J, with 10 bases between the two ends. The CDR3 contains 12 residues. Germline V lookup: CDR1 MDHEN, CDR2 SYDVKM. DNA of the CDR3: TGTGCCAGCAGTTTAGTGAGAGGGGCGCAGTATTTT. It is translated as CASSLVRGAQYF.

This sequence joins TRBV28 and TRBJ1-2; TRBD1 agrees at 12 bases. Trimming at V came to 9 bases and at J to 4 bases, leaving 12 bases not matched to a gene. The CDR3 sequence is 16 residues long. Germline V gene sequence: CDR1 MDHEN, CDR2 SYDVKM. In DNA, the CDR3 is TGTGCCAGTTTGCCGGGACAGGGGGCTAGAACCTATGGCTACACCTTC. Its protein product is CASLPGQGARTYGYTF.

This clone was seen a few times. The V gene is TRBV7-8, the J gene TRBJ1-5; D perhaps matches TRBD1 (6 bases). This CDR3 is built from 14 residues. Germline lookup yields CDR1 SGHVS and CDR2 FQNEAQ. Trimming removed 3 bases from V and 2 bases from J, with 8 bases in between. The CDR3 DNA follows: TGTGCCAGCAGCTTTCCAGGGGGCAATCAGCCCCAGCATTTT. Protein sequence: CASSFPGGNQPQHF.

J is TRBJ1-1 and V is TRBV19; D remains ambiguous. The CDR3 is made up of 14 amino acids. The V and J ends lost 5 bases and 0 bases respectively, with 10 bases between them. Germline CDR1 reads LNHDA; CDR2 reads SQIVND (reference sequence). This CDR3 reads CASSVGVMNTEAFF. CDR3 nucleotides: TGTGCCAGTAGTGTCGGGGTTATGAACACTGAAGCTTTCTTT.

Only one count was recorded for this clone. This chain links TRBV19 with TRBJ2-5, with unresolved D. The CDR3 runs to 13 residues. V gave up 5 bases and J gave up 5 bases, with 12 bases separating them. CDR1 and CDR2 (germline): LNHDA, SQIVND (reference sequence). Here the CDR3 DNA reads TGTGCCAGTAGTCTCCCACCTGGGGAGACCCAGTACTTC. Its protein product is CASSLPPGETQYF.

The chain links TRBV11-2 to TRBJ2-5; D might be TRBD2 (5 bases). V lost 5 bases, J lost 4 bases, and 14 bases lay in between. CDR1 is SGHAT, CDR2 FQNNGV, per germline. CDR3 length: 14 residues. CDR3: CASSPGTERETQYF. In DNA, the CDR3 is TGTGCCAGCAGCCCGGGAACAGAACGAGAGACCCAGTACTTC.

V usage is TRBV2 and J usage is TRBJ2-7; a weak D match, TRBD1 (6 bases). CDR1 SNHLY and CDR2 FYNNEI come from the germline V gene. V gave up 4 bases and J gave up 6 bases, with 19 bases separating them. The CDR3 has 15 amino acids. The CDR3 reads CASSVGQGRGSEQYF. CDR3 coding DNA: TGTGCCAGCAGTGTTGGGCAGGGGCGCGGTTCCGAGCAGTACTTC.

The chain employs TRBV15 and TRBJ1-2; 7 nucleotides agree with TRBD1. V was clipped by 0 bases and J by 5 bases; unmatched bases: 6. The length of the CDR3 is 15 residues. Germline V gene lookup returns CDR1 LNHNV and CDR2 YYDKDF (reference sequence). CDR3 DNA sequence: TGTGCCACCAGCAGAGATAAAGACAGGGCTTATGGCTACACCTTC. Amino acid sequence: CATSRDKDRAYGYTF.